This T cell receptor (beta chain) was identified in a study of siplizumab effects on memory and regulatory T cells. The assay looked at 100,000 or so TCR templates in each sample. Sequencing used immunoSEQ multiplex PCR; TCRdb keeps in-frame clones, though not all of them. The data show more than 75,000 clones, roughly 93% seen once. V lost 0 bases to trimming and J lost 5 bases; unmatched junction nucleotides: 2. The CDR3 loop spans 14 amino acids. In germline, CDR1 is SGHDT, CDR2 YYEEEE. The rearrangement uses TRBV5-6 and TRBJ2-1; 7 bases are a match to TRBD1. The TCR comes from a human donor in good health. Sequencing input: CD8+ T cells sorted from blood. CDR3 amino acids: CASSLEQGNNEQFF. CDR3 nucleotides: TGTGCCAGCAGCTTGGAACAGGGGAACAATGAGCAGTTCTTC. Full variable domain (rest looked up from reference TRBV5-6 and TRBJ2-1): DAGVTQSPTHLIKTRGQQVTLRCSPKSGHDTVSWYQQALGQGPQFIFQYYEEEERQRGNFPDRFSGHQFPNYSSELNVNALLLGDSALYLCASSLEQGNNEQFFGPGTRLTVL.